Listed below are T cell receptor beta chains from one sample, sequenced in a study of immune cell composition in non-small cell lung cancer. TCRdb's copy holds only in-frame clones and misses some; the assay was immunoSEQ multiplex PCR. The sample has about 7,600 clones, approximately 78% seen once. Sequencing was carried out using lung tumor tissue. These receptors originate from a human donor with non-small cell lung cancer. CDR3s include the opening cysteine and the closing phenylalanine or tryptophan.

J gene	V gene	CDR3 protein
TRBJ2-2	TRBV4-1	CASSQGSARGTGELFF
TRBJ1-1	TRBV9	CASSVERRNTEAFF
TRBJ1-2	TRBV7-2	CASSLVHGGRRGYTF
TRBJ2-3	TRBV6-1	CASRLSGGINTQYF
TRBJ1-2	TRBV9	CASSRGAGYTF
TRBJ2-2	TRBV7-2	CASSLVVSRVNTGELFF
TRBJ2-1	TRBV9	CASSVPSGPYNEQFF
TRBJ1-6	TRBV6-5	CASSYQTRMRTPLHF
TRBJ1-1	TRBV28	CASREGGNTEAFF
TRBJ1-2	TRBV7-2	CASSFGTGGDYGYTF
TRBJ2-7	TRBV7-9	CASSLAGTGVLYEQYF
TRBJ1-5	TRBV28	CASIDGSYSNQPQHF
TRBJ2-2	TRBV19	CASSIGGVTGELFF
TRBJ1-2	TRBV6-4	CASSDGQGGYGYTF
TRBJ2-3	TRBV9	CASSVTAGGALDTQYF
TRBJ1-1	TRBV6-6	CASRSGTGYMNTEAFF
TRBJ2-2	TRBV29-1	CSVDPRQTGELFF
TRBJ2-7	TRBV5-4	CASSPSGTSASGEQYF
TRBJ2-7	TRBV7-3	CASSLGGTGLPYEQYF
TRBJ1-2	TRBV10-3	CAISQRPRDSGIYGYTF
TRBJ2-1	TRBV7-2	CASSLRQGRFNEQFF
TRBJ2-7	TRBV7-9	CASSFTGGGYEQYF
TRBJ2-3	TRBV10-3	CAISDGQGATDTQYF
TRBJ2-2	TRBV6-4	CASSEGDTGELFF
TRBJ1-1	TRBV11-3	CASSLRNTEAFF
TRBJ2-2	TRBV7-3	CASSLMGPGSGELFF
TRBJ2-1	TRBV7-6	CASSPAAGAYNEQFF
TRBJ2-2	TRBV6-5	CASSRTDTGELFF
TRBJ1-5	TRBV27	CASSLSIGQGSNQPQHF
TRBJ1-2	TRBV19	CASSIWGFYTF
TRBJ1-2	TRBV6-5	CASSYGYGYTF
TRBJ2-5	TRBV19	CASSMDRARETQYF
TRBJ1-5	TRBV7-2	CASSPVAGSNQPQHF
TRBJ1-1	TRBV5-5	CASSFDRDLSNTEAFF
TRBJ2-3	TRBV5-8	CASSSQRRPADTQYF
TRBJ1-4	TRBV19	CASIGTGREKLFF
TRBJ1-2	TRBV19	CAAGQDYGYTF
TRBJ1-4	TRBV29-1	CSVADRGLGKLFF
TRBJ1-5	TRBV5-6	CASSLRVGSDSNQPQHF
TRBJ2-7	TRBV14	CASSQGQDIYEQYF
TRBJ2-1	TRBV5-1	CASSFVASMSRNEQFF
TRBJ2-1	TRBV5-8	CASSLETGNNEQFF
TRBJ2-3	TRBV10-2	CASSDPAGGLTQYF
TRBJ1-2	TRBV5-4	CASSGGDGGYTF
TRBJ2-1	TRBV7-2	CASSLGKQFF
TRBJ1-1	TRBV5-5	CASSPGQGISEAFF
TRBJ1-5	TRBV19	CASTDRRNQPQHF
TRBJ2-5	TRBV9	CASSVAGSQRETQYF
TRBJ2-7	TRBV12-5	CASAVDSSYEQYF
TRBJ2-1	TRBV5-1	CASSLESYNGQFF
TRBJ1-1	TRBV7-2	CASSQLGPTEAFF
TRBJ1-1	TRBV7-2	CASSLYPGDNTEAFF
TRBJ1-1	TRBV6-5	CASSKLGQVRGAFF
TRBJ1-5	TRBV6-1	CASSDGWGFSNQPQHF
TRBJ2-7	TRBV7-9	CASSLGTYEQYF